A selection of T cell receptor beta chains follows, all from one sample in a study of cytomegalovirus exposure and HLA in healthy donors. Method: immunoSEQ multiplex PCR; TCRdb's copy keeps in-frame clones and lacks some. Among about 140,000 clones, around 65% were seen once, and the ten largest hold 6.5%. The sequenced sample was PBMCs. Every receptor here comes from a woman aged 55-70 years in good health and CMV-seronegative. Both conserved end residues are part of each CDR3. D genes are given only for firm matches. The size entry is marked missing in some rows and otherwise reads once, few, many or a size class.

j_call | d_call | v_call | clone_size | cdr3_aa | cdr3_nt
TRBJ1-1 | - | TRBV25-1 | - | CASSDPWRTEAFF | TGTGCCAGCAGTGATCCTTGGAGGACTGAAGCTTTCTTT
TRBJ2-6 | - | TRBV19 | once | CASRLTGANVLTF | TGTGCCAGTAGACTCACTGGGGCCAACGTCCTGACTTTC
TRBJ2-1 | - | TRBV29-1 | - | CSGRDPGEQFF | TGCAGCGGCAGAGACCCCGGGGAGCAGTTCTTC
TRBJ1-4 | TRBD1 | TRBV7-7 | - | CASSLTGADGEKLFF | TGTGCCAGCAGCTTAACAGGGGCAGATGGGGAAAAACTGTTTTTT
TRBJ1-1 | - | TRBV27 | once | CASTRQGTGEAFF | TGTGCCAGCACCCGCCAGGGTACGGGTGAAGCTTTCTTT
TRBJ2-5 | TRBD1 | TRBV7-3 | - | CASSFHHRGEQETQYF | TGTGCCAGCAGCTTCCACCACAGGGGGGAACAAGAGACCCAGTACTTC
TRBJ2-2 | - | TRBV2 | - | CASKRAPRGTGELFF | TGTGCCAGCAAGAGAGCCCCGAGGGGGACCGGGGAGCTGTTTTTT
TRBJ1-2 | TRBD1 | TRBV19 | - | CASSLPGGGYTF | TGTGCCAGTAGTCTCCCAGGGGGGGGCTACACCTTC
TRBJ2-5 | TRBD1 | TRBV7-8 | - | CASSLGQGSETQYF | TGTGCCAGCAGCTTAGGACAGGGTTCGGAGACCCAGTACTTC
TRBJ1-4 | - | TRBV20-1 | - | CSARLNEKLFF | TGCAGTGCTAGACTGAATGAAAAACTGTTTTTT
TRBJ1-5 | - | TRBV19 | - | CASTTGGNQPQHF | TGTGCCAGTACGACAGGAGGAAATCAGCCCCAGCATTTT
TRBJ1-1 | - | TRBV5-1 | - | CASSLSGDNTEAFF | TGCGCCAGCAGCTTGTCAGGGGATAACACTGAAGCTTTCTTT
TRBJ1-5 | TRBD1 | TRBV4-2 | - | CASSQDRTGGYSNQPQHF | TGTGCCAGCAGCCAAGATCGGACAGGGGGTTATAGCAATCAGCCCCAGCATTTT
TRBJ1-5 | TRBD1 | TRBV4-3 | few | CASSNRDRRAEVQPQHF | TGCGCCAGCAGCAACCGGGACAGGAGGGCGGAGGTTCAGCCCCAGCATTTT
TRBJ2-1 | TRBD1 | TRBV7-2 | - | CASSLRAGGGEQFF | TGTGCCAGCAGCTTAAGGGCAGGGGGTGGGGAGCAGTTCTTC
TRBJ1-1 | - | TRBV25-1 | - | CASSDPGQHTEAFF | TGTGCCAGCAGTGATCCAGGACAGCACACTGAAGCTTTCTTT
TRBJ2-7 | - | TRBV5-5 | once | CASSWDTYGQYF | TGTGCCAGCAGCTGGGACACCTACGGGCAGTACTTC
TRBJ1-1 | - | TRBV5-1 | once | CASSLRQETEAFF | TGCGCCAGCTCCCTTCGACAGGAGACTGAAGCTTTCTTT
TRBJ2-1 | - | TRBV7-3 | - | CASSLGQKTYNEQFF | TGTGCCAGCAGCCTTGGACAGAAAACCTACAATGAGCAGTTCTTC
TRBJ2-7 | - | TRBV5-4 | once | CASSLGGTPYEQYF | TGTGCCAGCAGCTTGGGCGGGACCCCCTACGAGCAGTACTTC
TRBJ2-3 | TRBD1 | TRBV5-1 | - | CASSMDRGRNIGTDTQYF | TGCGCCAGCAGCATGGACAGGGGGCGAAATATCGGCACAGATACGCAGTATTTT
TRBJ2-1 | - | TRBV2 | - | CASSKRTSDNEQFF | TGTGCCAGCAGTAAGAGGACTTCCGACAATGAGCAGTTCTTC
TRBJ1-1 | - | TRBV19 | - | CASSITGMNTEAFF | TGTGCCAGTAGTATAACAGGAATGAACACTGAAGCTTTCTTT
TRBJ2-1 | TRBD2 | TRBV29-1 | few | CSVEVRRGSGINAYNEQFF | TGCAGCGTTGAAGTCCGACGAGGTAGCGGGATAAATGCCTACAATGAGCAGTTCTTC
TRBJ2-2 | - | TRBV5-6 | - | CASSPNPRRTGELFF | TGTGCCAGCAGCCCCAATCCCCGGAGGACCGGGGAGCTGTTTTTT
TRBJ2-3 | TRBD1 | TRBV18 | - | CASSLGGGTDTQYF | TGTGCCAGCTCCCTAGGGGGCGGCACAGATACGCAGTATTTT
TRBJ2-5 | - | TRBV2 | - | CASSEVAGAETQYF | TGTGCCAGCAGTGAAGTGGCTGGGGCAGAGACCCAGTACTTC
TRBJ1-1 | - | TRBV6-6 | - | CASSLGLGDTEAFF | TGTGCCAGCAGTTTAGGGTTAGGGGACACTGAAGCTTTCTTT
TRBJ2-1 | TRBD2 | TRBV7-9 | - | CSSSLSGGAHNEQFF | TGTTCCAGCAGCTTATCCGGGGGGGCCCACAATGAGCAGTTCTTC
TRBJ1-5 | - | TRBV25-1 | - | CASSESGDNQPQHF | TGTGCCAGCAGTGAATCAGGGGACAATCAGCCCCAGCATTTT
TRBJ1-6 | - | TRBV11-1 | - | CASSYEANSPLHF | TGTGCCAGCAGCTATGAGGCGAATTCACCCCTCCACTTT
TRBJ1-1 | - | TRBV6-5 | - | CASSPGTEAFF | TGTGCCAGCTCCCCGGGGACTGAAGCTTTCTTT
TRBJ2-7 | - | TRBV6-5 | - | CASSSTGSSYEQYF | TGTGCCAGCAGCTCGACTGGAAGCTCCTACGAGCAGTACTTC
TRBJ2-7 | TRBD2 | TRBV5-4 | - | CASSLGTSAPREWYF | TGTGCCAGCAGCTTGGGGACTAGCGCCCCACGCGAGTGGTACTTC
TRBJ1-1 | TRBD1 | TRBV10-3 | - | CAITGTANTEAFF | TGTGCCATCACCGGGACAGCGAACACTGAAGCTTTCTTT
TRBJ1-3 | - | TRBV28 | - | CASSQDWGGSGNTIYF | TGTGCCAGCAGCCAAGATTGGGGGGGATCTGGAAACACCATATATTTT
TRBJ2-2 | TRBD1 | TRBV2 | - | CASRGQIKNTGELFF | TGTGCCAGCAGGGGACAGATAAAAAACACCGGGGAGCTGTTTTTT
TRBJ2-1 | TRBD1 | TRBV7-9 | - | CASSLTGSYNEQFF | TGTGCCAGCAGCTTGACAGGGTCCTACAATGAGCAGTTCTTC
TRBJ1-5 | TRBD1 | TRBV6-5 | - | CASSRQGVGNQPQHF | TGTGCCAGCAGCAGACAGGGCGTAGGCAATCAGCCCCAGCATTTT
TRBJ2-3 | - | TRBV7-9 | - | CASSQETDHTDTQYF | TGTGCCAGCAGCCAAGAAACAGATCACACAGATACGCAGTATTTT